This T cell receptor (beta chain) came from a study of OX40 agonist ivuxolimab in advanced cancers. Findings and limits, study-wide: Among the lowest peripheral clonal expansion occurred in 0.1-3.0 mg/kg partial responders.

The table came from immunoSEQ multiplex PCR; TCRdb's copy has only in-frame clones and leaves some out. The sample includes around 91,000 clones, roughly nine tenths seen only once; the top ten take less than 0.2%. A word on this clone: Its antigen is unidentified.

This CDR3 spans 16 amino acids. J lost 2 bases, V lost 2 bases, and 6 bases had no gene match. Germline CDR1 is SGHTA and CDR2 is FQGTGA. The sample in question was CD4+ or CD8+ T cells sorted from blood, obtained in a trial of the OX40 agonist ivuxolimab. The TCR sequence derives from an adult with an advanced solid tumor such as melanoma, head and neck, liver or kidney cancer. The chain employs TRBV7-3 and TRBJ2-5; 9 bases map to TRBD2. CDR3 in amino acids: CASSLGASGGQETQYF. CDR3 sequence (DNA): TGTGCCAGCAGCTTAGGTGCGAGCGGGGGGCAAGAGACCCAGTACTTC.